This TCR beta chain was documented in a study of blood T cells in healthy people across ages. With a J-beta primer mix and a sample-barcoded 5' primer, a second PCR ran about 6 to 11 cycles. TCRdb called the 5' RACE reads again in MiXCR, with one record for every CDR3 protein. The profile shows approximately 1.5 million distinct CDR3 sequences, 42% of them singletons. CDR3 length: 15 residues. V lost 6 bases and J lost 0, with 13 bases in between. Germline V gene lookup returns CDR1 SNHLY and CDR2 FYNNEI. The table lists this clonotype with many counts. Sample: blood. The sequence was collected from a woman between 18 and 29 years old in good health. The chain carries TRBV2 and TRBJ2-3, with D perhaps TRBD2 (5 bases). CDR3 amino acids: CASRERSASTDTQYF. CDR3 nucleotide sequence: TGTGCCAGCAGGGAACGTAGCGCTAGCACAGATACGCAGTATTTT.